These T cell receptor beta chains were read from a single sample in a study of type 1 and type 2 diabetes patients. TCRdb itself ran the multiplex PCR reads through MiXCR, one entry per CDR3 protein. The data contain some 250,000 distinct CDR3 sequences, more than 40% of them seen just once; the ten biggest clones take up approximately 15%. Sequencing input: peripheral blood mononuclear cells (PBMCs). The receptors originated from a man younger than 30 with type 2 diabetes. The CDR3 runs from the conserved cysteine through the conserved F or W. The D gene is left open where the match is weak. Not all rows give a size; the values are once, few, many and, for expanded clones, a class.

V gene: TRBV27
D gene: -
clone size: -
J gene: TRBJ2-1
CDR3 protein: CASSFLGGRYNEQFF
CDR3 DNA: TGTGCCAGCAGTTTTTTAGGGGGGCGGTACAATGAGCAGTTCTTC

V gene: TRBV7-2
D gene: -
clone size: -
J gene: TRBJ2-5
CDR3 protein: CASSLAEQETQYF
CDR3 DNA: TGTGCCAGCAGCTTAGCAGAGCAAGAGACCCAGTACTTC

V gene: TRBV19
D gene: TRBD1
clone size: -
J gene: TRBJ2-2
CDR3 protein: CASSKDRGQTGELFF
CDR3 DNA: TGTGCCAGTAGTAAGGACAGGGGGCAAACCGGGGAGCTGTTTTTT

V gene: TRBV27
D gene: -
clone size: -
J gene: TRBJ2-7
CDR3 protein: CASSFGGGPEQYF
CDR3 DNA: TGTGCCAGCAGTTTTGGCGGGGGCCCCGAGCAGTACTTC

V gene: TRBV4-2
D gene: TRBD2
clone size: few
J gene: TRBJ2-3
CDR3 protein: CASSQDGEGGTQYF
CDR3 DNA: TGTGCCAGCAGCCAAGATGGGGAGGGAGGTACGCAGTATTTT

V gene: TRBV19
D gene: TRBD1
clone size: -
J gene: TRBJ1-5
CDR3 protein: CASHGTGVRQPQHF
CDR3 DNA: TGTGCCAGCCACGGGACAGGGGTGCGTCAGCCCCAGCATTTT

V gene: TRBV19
D gene: -
clone size: -
J gene: TRBJ2-3
CDR3 protein: CASSIGRTTDTQYF
CDR3 DNA: TGTGCCAGTAGTATAGGCAGGACGACAGATACGCAGTATTTT

V gene: TRBV5-1
D gene: -
clone size: few
J gene: TRBJ2-3
CDR3 protein: CASSGRQASPADTQYF
CDR3 DNA: TGCGCCAGCAGCGGGAGACAGGCGTCGCCGGCAGATACGCAGTATTTT

V gene: TRBV10-2
D gene: TRBD2
clone size: few
J gene: TRBJ2-1
CDR3 protein: CASRQTSGNHNEQFF
CDR3 DNA: TGCGCCAGCAGACAAACTAGCGGGAATCACAATGAGCAGTTCTTC

V gene: TRBV14
D gene: -
clone size: -
J gene: TRBJ1-1
CDR3 protein: CASSQDREPEAFF
CDR3 DNA: TGTGCCAGCAGCCAAGATCGAGAGCCTGAAGCTTTCTTT

V gene: TRBV4-2
D gene: TRBD1
clone size: -
J gene: TRBJ2-7
CDR3 protein: CASSQAGQSYEQYF
CDR3 DNA: TGTGCCAGCAGCCAAGCGGGACAGTCCTACGAGCAGTACTTC

V gene: TRBV20-1
D gene: TRBD2
clone size: -
J gene: TRBJ2-1
CDR3 protein: CSANEAGGISEQFF
CDR3 DNA: TGCAGTGCCAACGAGGCGGGAGGTATTAGTGAGCAGTTCTTC

V gene: TRBV7-9
D gene: -
clone size: -
J gene: TRBJ2-1
CDR3 protein: CASTSESGVQFF
CDR3 DNA: TGTGCCAGCACCTCGGAATCGGGCGTGCAGTTCTTC

V gene: TRBV5-1
D gene: TRBD1
clone size: -
J gene: TRBJ2-7
CDR3 protein: CASARKKTGYANSDEQYF
CDR3 DNA: TGCGCCAGCGCACGAAAGAAGACAGGGTACGCCAACTCGGACGAGCAGTACTTC

V gene: TRBV2
D gene: TRBD2
clone size: -
J gene: TRBJ2-1
CDR3 protein: CASKERESYNEQFF
CDR3 DNA: TGTGCCAGCAAGGAGCGGGAATCCTACAATGAGCAGTTCTTC

V gene: TRBV19
D gene: TRBD2
clone size: few
J gene: TRBJ2-2
CDR3 protein: CASSPLGREGSGELFF
CDR3 DNA: TGTGCCAGTAGCCCCCTTGGGCGGGAGGGCTCCGGGGAGCTGTTTTTT

V gene: TRBV20-1
D gene: -
clone size: -
J gene: TRBJ2-1
CDR3 protein: CSARQGPYNEQFF
CDR3 DNA: TGCAGTGCTAGACAGGGTCCCTACAATGAGCAGTTCTTC

V gene: TRBV12-3/TRBV12-4
D gene: -
clone size: -
J gene: TRBJ1-2
CDR3 protein: CASNSGFNYGYTF
CDR3 DNA: TGTGCCAGCAACTCGGGATTTAACTATGGCTACACCTTC

V gene: TRBV7-8
D gene: -
clone size: few
J gene: TRBJ1-5
CDR3 protein: CASSSRGEPQHF
CDR3 DNA: TGTGCCAGCAGCTCGAGGGGTGAGCCCCAGCATTTT

V gene: TRBV3-1
D gene: -
clone size: -
J gene: TRBJ1-6
CDR3 protein: CASSDSDGNSPLHF
CDR3 DNA: TGTGCCAGCAGCGACTCGGACGGGAATTCACCCCTCCACTTT

V gene: TRBV12-3/TRBV12-4
D gene: TRBD1
clone size: -
J gene: TRBJ2-5
CDR3 protein: CASSPRQGSQTQYF
CDR3 DNA: TGTGCCAGCAGTCCCCGACAGGGTAGTCAGACCCAGTACTTC

V gene: TRBV28
D gene: -
clone size: -
J gene: TRBJ2-7
CDR3 protein: CASSFSSRERYF
CDR3 DNA: TGTGCCAGCAGTTTTTCTTCCAGGGAGAGGTACTTC

V gene: TRBV7-2
D gene: -
clone size: few
J gene: TRBJ2-1
CDR3 protein: CASSLIHEQFF
CDR3 DNA: TGTGCCAGCAGCTTAATACATGAGCAGTTCTTC

V gene: TRBV30
D gene: TRBD2
clone size: -
J gene: TRBJ2-4
CDR3 protein: CAWSAQPPGLAGGTKNIQYF
CDR3 DNA: TGCGCCTGGAGTGCACAGCCCCCGGGACTAGCGGGAGGAACCAAAAACATTCAGTACTTC

V gene: TRBV20-1
D gene: -
clone size: -
J gene: TRBJ1-5
CDR3 protein: CSARDGSAQPQHF
CDR3 DNA: TGCAGTGCTAGAGACGGGTCCGCCCAGCCCCAGCATTTT

V gene: TRBV7-8
D gene: TRBD2
clone size: few
J gene: TRBJ2-3
CDR3 protein: CASSLIAGYTDTQYF
CDR3 DNA: TGTGCCAGCAGCTTAATAGCGGGGTACACAGATACGCAGTATTTT

V gene: TRBV6-4
D gene: TRBD2
clone size: -
J gene: TRBJ2-1
CDR3 protein: CASGGEYGNEQFF
CDR3 DNA: TGTGCCAGCGGGGGGGAGTACGGCAATGAGCAGTTCTTC

V gene: TRBV12-3/TRBV12-4
D gene: -
clone size: once
J gene: TRBJ2-1
CDR3 protein: CASSGSSRTAPQFF
CDR3 DNA: TGTGCCAGCAGTGGATCTTCTCGGACGGCTCCGCAGTTCTTC

V gene: TRBV12-5
D gene: TRBD2
clone size: -
J gene: TRBJ2-5
CDR3 protein: CASGLFQRGAAEETQYF
CDR3 DNA: TGTGCTAGTGGTTTGTTCCAGCGGGGGGCGGCGGAAGAGACCCAGTACTTC

V gene: TRBV20-1
D gene: -
clone size: -
J gene: TRBJ1-2
CDR3 protein: CSAREATVNGYGYTF
CDR3 DNA: TGCAGTGCTAGGGAGGCCACCGTCAATGGCTATGGCTACACCTTC

V gene: TRBV6-4
D gene: -
clone size: -
J gene: TRBJ1-1
CDR3 protein: CASSYGFGNTEAFF
CDR3 DNA: TGTGCCAGCAGTTACGGGTTCGGGAACACTGAAGCTTTCTTT